These 23 T cell receptor beta chains came from one sample sequenced in a study of blood T cells in healthy people across ages. For the second PCR, which ran for 7 to 11 cycles, a sample-barcoded 5' primer and a J-beta primer mix were used. TCRdb re-called the 5' RACE reads with MiXCR, one entry per CDR3 protein. The table records fewer than 1,000,000 distinct CDR3 sequences, approximately 44% of them present only once. Sequencing was carried out using blood. The receptors stem from a man in his 60s in good health.

This chain joins TRBV7-2 and TRBJ2-3; possibly TRBD1 or TRBD2 for D (6 bases each). The V and J ends lost 6 bases and 6 bases respectively, with 13 bases between them. The CDR3 runs to 13 residues. Germline values: CDR1 SGHTA, CDR2 FQGNSA. CDR3 amino acids: CASSRGGLDTQYF. The CDR3 DNA reads TGTGCCAGCAGTCGAGGGGGGCTGGATACGCAGTATTTT.

The chain joins TRBV24-1 to TRBJ1-2; D is unclear. V lost 5 bases and J lost 5, with 14 bases in between. This CDR3 has 14 amino acids. Looked up from germline, CDR1 is KGHDR and CDR2 is SFDVKD. The CDR3 nucleotides are TGTGCCACCAGTGGTTCAGGACGGAGTTATGGCTACACCTTC. Amino acids: CATSGSGRSYGYTF.

The chain couples TRBV12-3 or TRBV12-4 to TRBJ2-1; 9 positions agree with TRBD2. Unmatched junction bases numbered 9, after V lost 8 bases and J lost 4 bases. The CDR3 sequence is 15 residues long. The CDR3 region is CASAVGAGGYNEQFF. CDR3 DNA: TGTGCCAGCGCGGTAGGAGCGGGGGGTTACAATGAGCAGTTCTTC.

A few counts support this clonotype. The V gene is TRBV20-1, the J gene TRBJ2-1; D perhaps matches TRBD2 (5 bases). CDR1 DFQATT and CDR2 SNEGSKA come from the germline V gene (reference sequence). The CDR3 totals 13 residues. The V end lost 3 bases, the J end lost 9 bases, and 15 bases lay between the germline ends. The CDR3 nucleotides read TGCAGTGCTAGGAGGGTGGCCGTCGGTGAGCAGTTCTTC. Translating gives CSARRVAVGEQFF.

V is TRBV4-2 and J is TRBJ2-5; D assignment may be TRBD1 or TRBD2 (6 bases each). Per germline, CDR1 LGHNA and CDR2 YNFKEQ. The CDR3 is 16 amino acids. V lost 0 bases and J 2 bases, leaving 13 bases between the germline ends. CDR3 sequence (DNA): TGTGCCAGCAGCCAAGAAGGGGGAGGCGGTCAAGAGACCCAGTACTTC. Translated, it gives CASSQEGGGGQETQYF.

This rearrangement joins TRBV20-1 to TRBJ1-2; perhaps TRBD1 as D (5 bases). Germline CDR1 is DFQATT and CDR2 is SNEGSKA (reference sequence). The CDR3 is 14 residues long. V lost 6 bases and J lost 0, with 14 bases in between. The CDR3 coding sequence is TGCAGTGCCACCGCCTTGACAGCTAACTATGGCTACACCTTC. Its protein is CSATALTANYGYTF.

The chain carries TRBV20-1 and TRBJ2-5; weak D call: TRBD2 (5 bases). Germline V gene lookup returns CDR1 DFQATT and CDR2 SNEGSKA (reference sequence). Trimming removed 2 bases at V and 7 bases at J, with 11 bases between. The CDR3 covers 12 residues. The CDR3 bases are TGCAGTGCTAGAATGTTAGGAGGGACCCAGTACTTC. Protein product: CSARMLGGTQYF.

This rearrangement joins TRBV29-1 to TRBJ1-1; D possibly corresponds to TRBD1 (5 bases). The CDR3 is 13 residues long. CDR1 and CDR2 (germline): SQVTM, ANQGSEA. Trimming cost V 1 base and J 3 bases, with 9 bases left between them. CDR3: CSVEAGTHTEAFF. The CDR3 DNA is TGCAGCGTTGAAGCAGGGACTCACACTGAAGCTTTCTTT. The full variable domain, in which reference TRBV29-1 and TRBJ1-1 provide the parts outside the CDR3, is SAVISQKPSRDICQRGTSLTIQCQVDSQVTMMFWYRQQPGQSLTLIATANQGSEATYESGFVIDKFPISRPNLTFSTLTVSNMSPEDSSIYLCSVEAGTHTEAFFGQGTRLTVV.

This clonotype was detected only a few times. V and J are TRBV9 and TRBJ1-2, with D unclear. The CDR3 loop spans 13 amino acids. Germline V gene data show CDR1 as SGDLS and CDR2 as YYNGEE. CDR3: CGKRGFGNYGYTF. The CDR3 DNA reads as TGTGGCAAGCGAGGTTTTGGGAACTATGGCTACACCTTC.

This clonotype showed up many times. V and J are TRBV5-5 and TRBJ2-5; D not certain. Germline V lookup: CDR1 SGHKS, CDR2 YYEKEE (reference sequence). The CDR3 loop spans 13 amino acids. V shed 5 bases and J shed 2 bases, with 10 bases lying between them. In DNA, the CDR3 is TGTGCCAGCAGTTTTGGGCATCAAGAGACCCAGTACTTC. Protein product: CASSFGHQETQYF.

The V gene is TRBV29-1, the J gene TRBJ2-5; TRBD1 agrees at 10 bases. The CDR3 sequence is 14 residues long. V lost 7 bases, J lost 5 bases, and 10 bases stayed unmatched. Per the germline V gene, CDR1 is SQVTM and CDR2 is ANQGSEA. This chain's CDR3 is CSAHRDRGRETQYF. The DNA for the CDR3 is TGCAGCGCACACCGGGACAGGGGTCGGGAGACCCAGTACTTC. The complete variable domain, with remaining parts taken from reference TRBV29-1 and TRBJ2-5, reads SAVISQKPSRDICQRGTSLTIQCQVDSQVTMMFWYRQQPGQSLTLIATANQGSEATYESGFVIDKFPISRPNLTFSTLTVSNMSPEDSSIYLCSAHRDRGRETQYFGPGTRLLVL.

This rearrangement joins TRBV6-5 to TRBJ2-1; TRBD2 matches at 8 bases. This CDR3 is 15 amino acids long. The V and J ends lost 6 bases and 7 bases, in that order; junction bases with no gene match: 11. Germline V gene data show CDR1 as MNHEY and CDR2 as SVGAGI. The CDR3 sequence is CASSLKAGVGNEQFF. The CDR3, as DNA: TGTGCCAGCAGCCTTAAAGCGGGGGTGGGGAATGAGCAGTTCTTC.

This rearrangement joins TRBV9 to TRBJ1-2, with D tentatively TRBD1 (5 bases). From germline, CDR1 is SGDLS and CDR2 YYNGEE. Trimming shortened V by 1 base and J by 6 bases, and 10 bases separated the two germline ends. This CDR3 has 13 amino acids. CDR3 nucleotide sequence: TGTGCCAGCAGCGTACAGGGTAGGCATGGCTACACCTTC. Its translation is CASSVQGRHGYTF.

V gene TRBV3-1 combines with J gene TRBJ1-1; D not certain. V gave up 2 bases and J gave up 10 bases, with 8 bases separating them. The CDR3 covers 11 residues. CDR1 and CDR2 from the germline V gene are LGHDT and YNNKEL (reference sequence). CDR3 in DNA: TGTGCCAGCAGCCAATATGCTGGAGCTTTCTTT. This translates into CASSQYAGAFF.

V is TRBV28 and J is TRBJ2-3, with D maybe TRBD1 (6 bases). V shed 5 bases and J shed 5 bases, with 20 bases lying between them. This CDR3 contains 16 residues. Germline assignment: CDR1 MDHEN and CDR2 SYDVKM. The CDR3 here is CASSKGVGGRGDTQYF. The CDR3, as DNA: TGTGCCAGCAGTAAGGGGGTCGGAGGCCGCGGAGATACGCAGTATTTT.

This clonotype was seen more than once but under ten times. This chain links TRBV18 with TRBJ1-2; TRBD1 is a possible D gene (6 bases). CDR3 length equals 15 residues. The germline CDR1 and CDR2 sequences are KGHSH and LQKENI. V lost 2 bases to trimming and J lost 7 bases, with 17 bases between them. CDR3 residues: CASSPKEGTRSGYTF. The CDR3 DNA reads TGTGCCAGCTCACCAAAGGAGGGGACAAGGTCTGGCTACACCTTC.

The rearrangement links TRBV7-2 to TRBJ2-1, with 9 nucleotides matching TRBD2. The CDR3 has 14 amino acids. The junction had 8 bases not matched to a gene; V was cut back by 5 bases and J by 9 bases. Looked up from germline, CDR1 is SGHTA and CDR2 is FQGNSA. This CDR3 is CASSRGGVLAEQFF. Here the CDR3 DNA reads TGTGCCAGCAGCCGCGGGGGGGTTCTTGCTGAGCAGTTCTTC.

This sequence joins TRBV4-1 and TRBJ2-7; TRBD1 might be the D (6 bases). V was cut by 0 bases and J by 4 bases, with 10 bases left in between. Looked up from germline, CDR1 is MGHRA and CDR2 is YSYEKL. This CDR3 has 14 residues. The CDR3 sequence: CASSQERTEYEQYF. The CDR3 bases are TGCGCCAGCAGCCAAGAGAGGACAGAGTACGAGCAGTACTTC.

The chain carries TRBV6-6 and TRBJ1-4; D unresolved. Trimming pared 2 bases from V and 8 bases from J, leaving 18 bases between. The germline CDR1 and CDR2 sequences are MNHNY and SVGAGI (reference sequence). CDR3 size: 16 residues. The CDR3 protein is CASSYLLGSRKEKLFF. The CDR3 coding sequence is TGTGCCAGCAGTTACCTCCTGGGATCGAGGAAGGAAAAACTGTTTTTT.

There are many counts of this clonotype. V gene TRBV7-2 combines with J gene TRBJ2-7; no reliable D call. With 0 bases removed from V and 2 bases from J, the gap between germline ends came to 8 bases. The CDR3 contains 14 residues. Germline CDR1 reads SGHTA; CDR2 reads FQGNSA. CDR3 nucleotides: TGTGCCAGCAGCTTAGCTAGGAACCCCTACGAGCAGTACTTC. It is translated as CASSLARNPYEQYF.

CDR3 in DNA: TGTGCCAGCAGAAGGGACGGACGCTCTGGAAACACCATATATTTT. Residues: CASRRDGRSGNTIYF. The chain combines TRBV12-3 or TRBV12-4 with TRBJ1-3; D perhaps matches TRBD1 (5 bases). Between the trimmed V and J ends, which lost 6 bases and 0 bases, there was a span of 12 bases. The CDR3 has 15 amino acids.

The V call is TRBV7-2, the J call TRBJ1-5, with 7 bases identical to TRBD1. There are 14 residues in the CDR3. Losses at the gene ends were 5 bases for V and 2 bases for J; bases not matched to a gene: 3. In germline, CDR1 is SGHTA, CDR2 FQGNSA. CDR3 protein: CASSNGQGNQPQHF. In DNA, the CDR3 is TGTGCCAGCAGCAACGGACAGGGCAATCAGCCCCAGCATTTT.

This clonotype was recorded a few times. This rearrangement joins TRBV4-1 to TRBJ2-3; D might be TRBD2 (7 bases). The germline V gene has CDR1 MGHRA and CDR2 YSYEKL. V was trimmed by 1 base and J by 0 bases, leaving 14 bases between them. This CDR3 has 17 amino acids. The CDR3 DNA reads TGCGCCAGCAGCCAAGCCTTTTCGGGGGGCAGCACAGATACGCAGTATTTT. As protein: CASSQAFSGGSTDTQYF.